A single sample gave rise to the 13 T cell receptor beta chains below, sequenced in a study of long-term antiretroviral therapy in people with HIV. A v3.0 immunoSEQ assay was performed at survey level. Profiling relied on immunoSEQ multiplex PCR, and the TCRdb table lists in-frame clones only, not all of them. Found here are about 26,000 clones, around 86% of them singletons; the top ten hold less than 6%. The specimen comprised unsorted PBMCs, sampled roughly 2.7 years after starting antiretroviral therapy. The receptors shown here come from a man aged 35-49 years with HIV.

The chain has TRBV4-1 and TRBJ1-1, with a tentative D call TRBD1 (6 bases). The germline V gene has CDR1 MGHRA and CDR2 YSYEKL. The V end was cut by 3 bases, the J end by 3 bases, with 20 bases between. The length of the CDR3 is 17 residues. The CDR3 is CASSQWGQISRDTEAFF. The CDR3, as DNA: TGCGCCAGCAGCCAGTGGGGACAAATCTCACGGGACACTGAAGCTTTCTTT.

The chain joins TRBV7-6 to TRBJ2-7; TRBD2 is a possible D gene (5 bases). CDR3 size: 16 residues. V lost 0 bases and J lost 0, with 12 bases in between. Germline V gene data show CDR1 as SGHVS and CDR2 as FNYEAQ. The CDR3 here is CASSLARVAGSYEQYF. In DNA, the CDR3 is TGTGCCAGCAGCTTAGCGCGGGTGGCAGGCTCCTACGAGCAGTACTTC.

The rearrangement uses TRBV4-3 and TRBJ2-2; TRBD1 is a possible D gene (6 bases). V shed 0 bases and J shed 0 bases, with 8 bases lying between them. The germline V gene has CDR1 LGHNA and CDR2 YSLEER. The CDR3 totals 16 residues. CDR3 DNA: TGCGCCAGCAGCCAAGATAACAGGGCGAACACCGGGGAGCTGTTTTTT. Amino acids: CASSQDNRANTGELFF.

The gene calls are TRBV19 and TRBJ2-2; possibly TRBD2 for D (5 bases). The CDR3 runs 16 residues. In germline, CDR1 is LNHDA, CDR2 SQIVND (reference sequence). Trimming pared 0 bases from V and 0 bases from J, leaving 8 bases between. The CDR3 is CASSIDLGANTGELFF. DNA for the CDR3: TGTGCCAGTAGTATAGATCTCGGGGCGAACACCGGGGAGCTGTTTTTT.

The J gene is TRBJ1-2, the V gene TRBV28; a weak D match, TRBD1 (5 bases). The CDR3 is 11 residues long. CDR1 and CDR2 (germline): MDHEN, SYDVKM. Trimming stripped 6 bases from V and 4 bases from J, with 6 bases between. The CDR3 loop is CASSDSYGYTF. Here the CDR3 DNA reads TGTGCCAGCAGCGACAGCTATGGCTACACCTTC.

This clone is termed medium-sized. CDR3 region: CASSLGTGDPNEKLFF. Here the CDR3 DNA reads TGTGCCAGCAGCTTGGGGACAGGCGATCCTAATGAAAAACTGTTTTTT. V usage is TRBV7-9 and J usage is TRBJ1-4; 8 bases are a match to TRBD1. This CDR3 is 16 amino acids long. Germline V lookup: CDR1 SEHNR, CDR2 FQNEAQ (reference sequence). V was clipped by 3 bases and J by 3 bases; unmatched bases: 6.

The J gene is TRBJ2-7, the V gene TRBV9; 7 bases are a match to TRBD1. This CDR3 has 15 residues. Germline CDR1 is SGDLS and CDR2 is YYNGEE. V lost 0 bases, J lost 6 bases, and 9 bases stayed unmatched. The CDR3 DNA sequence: TGTGCCAGCAGCGTAGAGCCAGGGGGTGTACGCGAGCAGTACTTC. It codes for CASSVEPGGVREQYF.

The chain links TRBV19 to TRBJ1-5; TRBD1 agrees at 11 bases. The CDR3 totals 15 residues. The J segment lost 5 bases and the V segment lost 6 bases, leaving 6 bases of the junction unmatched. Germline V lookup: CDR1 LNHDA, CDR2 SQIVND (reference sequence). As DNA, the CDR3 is TGTGCCAGTAGACGAGGGACAGGGGGGGATCAGCCCCAGCATTTT. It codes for CASRRGTGGDQPQHF. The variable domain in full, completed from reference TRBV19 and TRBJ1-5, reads DGGITQSPKYLFRKEGQNVTLSCEQNLNHDAMYWYRQDPGQGLRLIYYSQIVNDFQKGDIAEGYSVSREKKESFPLTVTSAQKNPTAFYLCASRRGTGGDQPQHFGDGTRLSIL.

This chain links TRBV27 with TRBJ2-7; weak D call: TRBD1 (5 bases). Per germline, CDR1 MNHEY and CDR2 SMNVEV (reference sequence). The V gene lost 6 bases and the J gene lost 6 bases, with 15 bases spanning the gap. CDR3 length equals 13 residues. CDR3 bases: TGTGCCAGCAGGTCAGGCCTCCAGGGCGAGCAGTACTTC. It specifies CASRSGLQGEQYF.

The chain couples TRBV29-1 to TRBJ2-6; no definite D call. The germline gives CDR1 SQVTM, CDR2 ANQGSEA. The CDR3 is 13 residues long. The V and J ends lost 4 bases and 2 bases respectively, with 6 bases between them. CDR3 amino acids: CSVVGAGANVLTF. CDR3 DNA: TGCAGCGTTGTTGGGGCTGGGGCCAACGTCCTGACTTTC.

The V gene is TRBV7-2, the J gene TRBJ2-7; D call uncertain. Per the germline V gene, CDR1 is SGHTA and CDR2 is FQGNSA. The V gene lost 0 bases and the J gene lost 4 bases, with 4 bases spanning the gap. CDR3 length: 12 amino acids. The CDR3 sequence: CASSLAVYEQYF. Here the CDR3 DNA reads TGTGCCAGCAGCTTAGCGGTTTACGAGCAGTACTTC.

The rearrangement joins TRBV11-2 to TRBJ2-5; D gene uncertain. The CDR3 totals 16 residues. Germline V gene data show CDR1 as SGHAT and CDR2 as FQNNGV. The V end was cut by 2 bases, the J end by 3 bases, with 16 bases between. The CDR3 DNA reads TGTGCCAGCAGCTTACCAAAGGGATATATAGAAGAGACCCAGTACTTC. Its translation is CASSLPKGYIEETQYF.

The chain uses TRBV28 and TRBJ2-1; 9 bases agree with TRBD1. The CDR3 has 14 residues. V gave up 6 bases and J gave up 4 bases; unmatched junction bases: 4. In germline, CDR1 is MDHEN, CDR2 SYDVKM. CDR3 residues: CASRMTGGYNEQFF. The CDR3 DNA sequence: TGTGCCAGCAGGATGACAGGGGGATACAATGAGCAGTTCTTC.